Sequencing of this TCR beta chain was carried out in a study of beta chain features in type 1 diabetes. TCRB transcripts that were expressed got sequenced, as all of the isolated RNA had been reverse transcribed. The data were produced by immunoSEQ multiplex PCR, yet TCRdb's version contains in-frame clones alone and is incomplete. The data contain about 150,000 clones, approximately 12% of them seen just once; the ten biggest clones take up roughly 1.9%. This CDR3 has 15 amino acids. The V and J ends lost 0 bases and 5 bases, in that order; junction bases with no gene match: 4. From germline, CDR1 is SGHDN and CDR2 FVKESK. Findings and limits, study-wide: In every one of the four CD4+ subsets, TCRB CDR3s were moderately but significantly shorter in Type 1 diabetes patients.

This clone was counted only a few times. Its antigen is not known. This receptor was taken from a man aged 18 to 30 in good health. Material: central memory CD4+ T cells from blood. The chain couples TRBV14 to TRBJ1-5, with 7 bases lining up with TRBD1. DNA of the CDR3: TGTGCCAGCAGCCAAGAGGGAAGGGGGCATCAGCCCCAGCATTTT. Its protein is CASSQEGRGHQPQHF.